This T cell receptor beta chain was profiled in a study of shared clonotypes between healthy human individuals. Unmatched junction bases numbered 7, after V lost 2 bases and J lost 6 bases. CDR3 size: 15 residues. The germline gives CDR1 MGHRA, CDR2 YSYEKL. Splitting of each subset's genomic DNA was done evenly across several immunoSEQ plates. Assay used: immunoSEQ multiplex PCR; TCRdb lists only in-frame clones, some missing. The sample includes around 940,000 clones, 70% to 85% of them seen just once. The sequence was collected from a man aged 18-30 years in good health. Source material: memory CD4+ T cells sorted from blood. This sample's subset: CD45RA-negative fraction. The rearrangement links TRBV4-1 to TRBJ1-1; 9 bases map to TRBD1. In DNA, the CDR3 is TGCGCCAGCAGCCAATCGACAGGGGGGAGCCCTGAAGCTTTCTTT. Translation: CASSQSTGGSPEAFF.